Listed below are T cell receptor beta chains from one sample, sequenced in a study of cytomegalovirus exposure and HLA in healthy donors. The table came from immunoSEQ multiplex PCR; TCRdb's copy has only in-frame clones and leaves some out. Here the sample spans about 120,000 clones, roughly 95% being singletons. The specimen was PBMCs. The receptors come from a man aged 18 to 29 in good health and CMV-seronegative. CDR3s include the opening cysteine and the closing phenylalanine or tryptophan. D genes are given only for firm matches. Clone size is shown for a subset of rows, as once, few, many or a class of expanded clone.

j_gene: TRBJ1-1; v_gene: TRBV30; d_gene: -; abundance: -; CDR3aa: CAWRFPRGMNTEAFF; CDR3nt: TGTGCCTGGAGATTCCCCCGGGGGATGAACACTGAAGCTTTCTTT
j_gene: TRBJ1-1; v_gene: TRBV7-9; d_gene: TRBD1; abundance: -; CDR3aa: CASSPPGQGEAFF; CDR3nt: TGTGCCAGCAGCCCACCGGGACAGGGAGAAGCTTTCTTT
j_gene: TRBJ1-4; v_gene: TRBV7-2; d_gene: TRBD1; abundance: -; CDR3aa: CASSPTGTGGGKLFF; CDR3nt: TGTGCCAGCAGCCCCACCGGGACAGGGGGTGGAAAACTGTTTTTT
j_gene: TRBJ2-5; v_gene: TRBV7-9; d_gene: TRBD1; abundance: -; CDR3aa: CASSHGTGRDRETQYF; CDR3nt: TGTGCCAGCAGCCACGGGACAGGGAGAGATAGGGAGACCCAGTACTTC
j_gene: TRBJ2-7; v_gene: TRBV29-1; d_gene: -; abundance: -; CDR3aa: CSVDGGPSYEQYF; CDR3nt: TGCAGCGTTGACGGCGGTCCCTCCTACGAGCAGTACTTC
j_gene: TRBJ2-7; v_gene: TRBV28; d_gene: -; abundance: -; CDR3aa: CASFGGMQYEQYF; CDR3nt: TGTGCCAGTTTTGGAGGGATGCAGTACGAGCAGTACTTC
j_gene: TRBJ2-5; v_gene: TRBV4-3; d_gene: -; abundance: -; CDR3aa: CASSQGLSSQETQYF; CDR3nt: TGCGCCAGCAGCCAAGGTTTGAGCTCGCAAGAGACCCAGTACTTC
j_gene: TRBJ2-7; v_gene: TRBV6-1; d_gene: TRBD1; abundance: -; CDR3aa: CASSAPGQGYKQYF; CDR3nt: TGTGCCAGCAGTGCGCCGGGACAGGGGTACAAGCAGTACTTC
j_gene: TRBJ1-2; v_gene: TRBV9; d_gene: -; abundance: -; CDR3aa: CASSVGTGMGGYIF; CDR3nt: TGTGCCAGCAGCGTAGGCACGGGTATGGGTGGCTACATCTTC
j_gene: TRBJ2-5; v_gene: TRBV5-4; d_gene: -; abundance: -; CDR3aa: CASSPAPGPQTQYF; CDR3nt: TGTGCCAGCAGCCCCGCTCCAGGCCCTCAGACCCAGTACTTC
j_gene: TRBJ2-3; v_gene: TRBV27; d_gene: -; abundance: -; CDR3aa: CASSSRGYTQYF; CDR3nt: TGTGCCAGCAGTTCCCGGGGGTATACGCAGTATTTT
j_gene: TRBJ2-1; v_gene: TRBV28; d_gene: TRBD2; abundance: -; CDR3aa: CASSPATSGRNEQFF; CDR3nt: TGTGCCAGCAGTCCCGCGACTAGCGGGAGAAATGAGCAGTTCTTC
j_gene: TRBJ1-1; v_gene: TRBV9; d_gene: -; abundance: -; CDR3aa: CASSGGRGNMNTEAFF; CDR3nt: TGTGCCAGCAGCGGGGGACGGGGGAATATGAACACTGAAGCTTTCTTT
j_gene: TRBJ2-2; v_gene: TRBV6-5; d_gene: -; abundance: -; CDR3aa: CASSRTGTGELFF; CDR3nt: TGTGCCAGCAGCCGGACGGGGACCGGGGAGCTGTTTTTT
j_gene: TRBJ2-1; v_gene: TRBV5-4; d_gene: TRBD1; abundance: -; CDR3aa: CASSLAQGDLYGQFF; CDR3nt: TGTGCCAGCAGCCTAGCACAGGGGGATCTTTACGGGCAGTTCTTC
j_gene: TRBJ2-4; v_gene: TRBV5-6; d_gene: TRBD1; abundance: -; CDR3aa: CASSEQGLTKNIQYF; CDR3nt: TGTGCCAGCAGCGAACAGGGGCTTACCAAAAACATTCAGTACTTC
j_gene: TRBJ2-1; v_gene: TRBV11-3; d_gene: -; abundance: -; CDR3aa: CASSLRGSGGNEQFF; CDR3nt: TGTGCCAGCAGCTTACGAGGCTCCGGGGGTAATGAGCAGTTCTTC
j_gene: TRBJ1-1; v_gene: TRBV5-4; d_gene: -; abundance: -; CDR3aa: CASSLRALEGTEAFF; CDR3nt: TGTGCCAGCAGCTTACGGGCCCTGGAGGGCACTGAAGCTTTCTTT
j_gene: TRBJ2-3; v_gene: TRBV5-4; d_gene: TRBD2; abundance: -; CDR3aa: CASSDYGGLAALDTQYF; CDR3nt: TGTGCCAGCAGCGACTACGGGGGACTAGCGGCGTTGGATACGCAGTATTTT
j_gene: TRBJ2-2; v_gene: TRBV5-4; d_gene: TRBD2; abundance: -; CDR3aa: CASSLAGGGTGELFF; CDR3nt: TGTGCCAGCAGCCTAGCGGGAGGTGGGACCGGGGAGCTGTTTTTT
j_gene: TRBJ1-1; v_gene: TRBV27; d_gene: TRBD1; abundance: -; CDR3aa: CASSLSGGFTEAFF; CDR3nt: TGTGCCAGCAGTTTATCAGGGGGCTTCACTGAAGCTTTCTTT
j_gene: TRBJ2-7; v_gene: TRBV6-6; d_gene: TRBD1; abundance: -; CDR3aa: CASSQGQRAYEQYF; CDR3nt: TGTGCCAGCAGCCAGGGACAGAGGGCCTACGAGCAGTACTTC
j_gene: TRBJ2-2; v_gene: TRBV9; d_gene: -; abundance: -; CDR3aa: CASSVAQSNTGELFF; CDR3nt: TGTGCCAGCAGCGTAGCACAGTCAAACACCGGGGAGCTGTTTTTT
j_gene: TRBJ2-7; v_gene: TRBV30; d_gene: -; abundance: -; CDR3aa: CAWSGTGSAPSYEQYF; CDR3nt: TGTGCCTGGAGCGGAACGGGTTCAGCCCCCTCCTACGAGCAGTACTTC
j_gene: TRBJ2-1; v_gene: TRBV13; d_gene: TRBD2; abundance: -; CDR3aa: CASSLGAGTMNEQFF; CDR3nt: TGTGCCAGCAGCTTAGGAGCGGGAACGATGAATGAGCAGTTCTTC
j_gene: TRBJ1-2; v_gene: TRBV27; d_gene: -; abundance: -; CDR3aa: CASSPWLAHYGYTF; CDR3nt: TGTGCCAGCAGTCCCTGGCTGGCTCACTATGGCTACACCTTC
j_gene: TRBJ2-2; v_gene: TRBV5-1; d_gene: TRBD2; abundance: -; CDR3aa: CASSSGQDPSGRVGELFF; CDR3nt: TGCGCCAGCAGCTCTGGACAGGACCCTAGCGGGAGAGTCGGGGAGCTGTTTTTT
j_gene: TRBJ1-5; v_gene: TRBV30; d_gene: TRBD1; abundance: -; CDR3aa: CAWAGGHSNQPQHF; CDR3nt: TGTGCCTGGGCAGGGGGCCATAGCAATCAGCCCCAGCATTTT
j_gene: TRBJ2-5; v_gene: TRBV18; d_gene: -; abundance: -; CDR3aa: CASSPEETQYF; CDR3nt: TGTGCCAGCTCACCCGAAGAGACCCAGTACTTC
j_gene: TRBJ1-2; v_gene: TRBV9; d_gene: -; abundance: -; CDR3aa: CASSLDEGIGYTF; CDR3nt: TGTGCCAGCAGTTTAGACGAGGGAATAGGCTACACCTTC
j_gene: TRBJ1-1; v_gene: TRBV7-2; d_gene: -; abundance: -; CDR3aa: CASSLVVSLNTEAFF; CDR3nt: TGTGCCAGCAGCTTAGTTGTCAGTCTGAACACTGAAGCTTTCTTT
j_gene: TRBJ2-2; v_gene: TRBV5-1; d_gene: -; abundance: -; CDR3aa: CASSAGQDPNTGELFF; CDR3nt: TGCGCCAGCAGCGCCGGACAAGACCCAAACACCGGGGAGCTGTTTTTT
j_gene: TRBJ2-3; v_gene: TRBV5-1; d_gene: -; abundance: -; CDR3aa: CASRIGLTERLGDTQYF; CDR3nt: TGCGCCAGCAGGATTGGTCTAACGGAGAGGCTAGGAGATACGCAGTATTTT
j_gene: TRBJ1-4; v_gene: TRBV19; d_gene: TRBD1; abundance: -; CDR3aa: CASSRDRESEKLFF; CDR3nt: TGTGCCAGTAGCCGAGACAGGGAAAGTGAAAAACTGTTTTTT
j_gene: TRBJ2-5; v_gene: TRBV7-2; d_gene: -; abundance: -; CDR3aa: CASTGVSQETQYF; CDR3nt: TGTGCCAGTACGGGAGTCAGCCAAGAGACCCAGTACTTC
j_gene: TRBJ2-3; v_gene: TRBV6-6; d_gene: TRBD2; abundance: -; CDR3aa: CASSRTSGTSTDTQYF; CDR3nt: TGTGCCAGCAGTCGGACTAGCGGAACAAGCACAGATACGCAGTATTTT
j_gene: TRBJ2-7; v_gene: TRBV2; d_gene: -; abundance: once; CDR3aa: CASRDNSYEQYF; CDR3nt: TGTGCCAGCCGGGACAATTCCTACGAGCAGTACTTC
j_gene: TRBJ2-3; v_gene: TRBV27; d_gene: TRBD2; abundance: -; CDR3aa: CASSWTSEITDTQYF; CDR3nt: TGTGCCAGCAGTTGGACTAGCGAGATAACAGATACGCAGTATTTT
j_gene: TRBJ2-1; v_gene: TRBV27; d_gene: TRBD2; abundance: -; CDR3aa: CASSLFSSGRFNEQFF; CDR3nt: TGTGCCAGCAGTTTATTTTCTAGCGGGAGGTTCAATGAGCAGTTCTTC
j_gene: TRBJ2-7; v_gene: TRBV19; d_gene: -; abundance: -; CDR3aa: CASSSGNSVYEQYF; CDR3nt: TGTGCCAGTAGCTCAGGGAACTCAGTTTACGAGCAGTACTTC
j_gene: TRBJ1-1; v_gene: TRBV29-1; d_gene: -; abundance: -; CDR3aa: CSPRQAGDTEAFF; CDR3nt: TGCAGCCCACGACAGGCGGGGGACACTGAAGCTTTCTTT
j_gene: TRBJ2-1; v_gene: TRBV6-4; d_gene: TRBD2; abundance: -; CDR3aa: CASSPGLAGKQFF; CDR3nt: TGTGCCAGCAGTCCCGGACTAGCGGGAAAGCAGTTCTTC
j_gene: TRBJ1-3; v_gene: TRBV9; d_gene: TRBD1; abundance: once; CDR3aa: CASSVRGQGSGNTIYF; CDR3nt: TGTGCCAGCAGCGTACGGGGACAGGGGTCTGGAAACACCATATATTTT
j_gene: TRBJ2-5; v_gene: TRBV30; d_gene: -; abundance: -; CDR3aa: CAWSPGGGSGETQYF; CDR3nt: TGTGCCTGGTCACCAGGCGGAGGGTCGGGAGAGACCCAGTACTTC
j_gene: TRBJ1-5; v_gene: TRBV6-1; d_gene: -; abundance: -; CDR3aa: CASSVRRDSNQPQHF; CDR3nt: TGTGCCAGCAGTGTTCGGAGGGATAGCAATCAGCCCCAGCATTTT
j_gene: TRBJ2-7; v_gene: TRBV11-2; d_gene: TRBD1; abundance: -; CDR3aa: CASSSGQDFSAEQYF; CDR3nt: TGTGCCAGCAGCTCGGGACAGGACTTTTCCGCCGAGCAGTACTTC
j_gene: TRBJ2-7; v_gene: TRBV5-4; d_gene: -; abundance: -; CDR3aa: CASSLSSGAVEQYF; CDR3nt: TGTGCCAGCAGCCTTAGCAGTGGGGCCGTCGAGCAGTACTTC
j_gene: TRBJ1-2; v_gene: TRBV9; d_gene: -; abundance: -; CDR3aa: CASSVSTGNGVGGYTF; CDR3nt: TGTGCCAGCAGCGTTTCAACAGGGAACGGGGTAGGTGGCTACACCTTC
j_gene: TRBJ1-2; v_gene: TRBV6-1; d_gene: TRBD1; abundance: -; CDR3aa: CASSEGRGRGYGYTF; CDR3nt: TGTGCCAGCAGTGAAGGGAGGGGGCGAGGCTATGGCTACACCTTC
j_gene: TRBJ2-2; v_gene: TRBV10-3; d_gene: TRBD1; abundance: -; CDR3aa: CAISETGDTGELFF; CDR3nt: TGTGCCATCAGTGAGACAGGGGACACCGGGGAGCTGTTTTTT
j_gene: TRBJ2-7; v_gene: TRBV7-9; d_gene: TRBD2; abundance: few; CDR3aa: CASSLAMTSGGLEQYF; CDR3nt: TGTGCCAGCAGCTTAGCCATGACTAGCGGCGGTCTCGAGCAGTACTTC
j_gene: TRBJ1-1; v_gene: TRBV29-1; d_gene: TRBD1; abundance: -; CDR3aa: CSVERDRGRTEAFF; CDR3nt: TGCAGTGTAGAAAGGGACAGGGGGCGGACTGAAGCTTTCTTT
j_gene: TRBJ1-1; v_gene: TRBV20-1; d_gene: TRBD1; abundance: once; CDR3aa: CSARRTGEAFF; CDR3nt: TGCAGTGCTAGGAGGACAGGAGAAGCTTTCTTT
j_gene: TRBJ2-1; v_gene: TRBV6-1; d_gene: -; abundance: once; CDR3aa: CAVLGPLDYNEQFF; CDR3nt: TGTGCCGTCCTCGGGCCACTAGATTACAATGAGCAGTTCTTC
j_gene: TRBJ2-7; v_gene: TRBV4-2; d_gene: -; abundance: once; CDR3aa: CASSPRKSSYEQYF; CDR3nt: TGTGCCAGCAGCCCCCGTAAGAGCTCCTACGAGCAGTACTTC
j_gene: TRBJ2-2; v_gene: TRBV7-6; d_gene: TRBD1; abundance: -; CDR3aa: CASSFTSGTGGTGELFF; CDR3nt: TGTGCCAGCAGCTTTACCTCCGGGACAGGGGGGACCGGGGAGCTGTTTTTT